The clone carrying this T cell receptor (beta chain) showed up just a few times. Its specificity is not known. The source of the sample is a study of vaccination effects on CD4 cells after COVID-19. Profiling relied on immunoSEQ multiplex PCR, and the TCRdb table lists in-frame clones only, not all of them. The table shows 65,000 to 85,000 clones, with 75% to 85% occurring only once. Within the ViraFEST assay, antigen-specific CD4+ T cells underwent expansion with viral peptide pools prior to sequencing. It was after 10 days of culture that CD4+ T cells were isolated. People in the vaccine group had not been infected with SARS-CoV-2 before, and their nucleocapsid antibodies were negative. They grew some 2 million PBMC in each well, adding 9.5 to 10 IU/ml IL-2 and roughly 9.3 ug/ml peptides. IL-2 medium was substituted for half the medium on days 3 and 7. Study-wide results and limits: The study found marked clonal contraction of infection- and vaccine-induced clones late after vaccination. Early post-infection timepoints were missing from the study, which also had few convalescent patients.

This CDR3 contains 18 residues. Germline-derived CDR1 and CDR2 are SEHNR and FQNEAQ (reference sequence). Trimming removed 2 bases at V and 6 bases at J, with 23 bases between. The source was CD4+ T cells from PBMCs cultured with SARS-CoV-2 spike peptides, collected before COVID-19 vaccination. The chain joins TRBV7-9 to TRBJ1-5; the D gene is possibly TRBD1 (5 bases). The receptor's source is a human donor who received a COVID-19 vaccine. Here the CDR3 reads CASSLSGDFGRGGQPQHF. In DNA, the CDR3 is TGTGCCAGCAGCTTAAGTGGCGATTTTGGTCGGGGGGGTCAGCCCCAGCATTTT.